This T cell receptor beta chain came from a study of cytomegalovirus exposure and HLA in healthy donors. As for the study in general: Unique TCRs numbering approximately 80 million, obtained from HLA-typed donors, made up an early data release.

The PCR had 60 Vbeta and 13 Jbeta primers. Repertoires were generated with immunoSEQ multiplex PCR, while TCRdb's copy carries only in-frame clones and drops some. The sample lists more than 150,000 clones; about 77% were seen once. As regards this clone: No antigen is known for it.

The germline V gene encodes CDR1 SGHVS and CDR2 FNYEAQ. The CDR3 loop spans 12 amino acids. V gave up 4 bases and J gave up 8 bases, with 8 bases separating them. Whole-study results and caveats: Many donors shared some public TCRs, even though most TCR sequences were rare.

The gene calls are TRBV7-6 and TRBJ2-2; D remains ambiguous. The sequence came from a woman in her thirties in good health and CMV-seropositive. Sample: PBMCs. DNA for the CDR3: TGTGCCAGCAGCTCGGCAGCGGGGGAGCTGTTTTTT. The encoded protein is CASSSAAGELFF.